This TCR beta chain stems from a study of blood T cell repertoires in COVID-19. Background on the study: Samples taken during acute and convalescent COVID-19 were collected in the United States, Italy and Spain. T cells, B-cell-depleted T cells, or PBMCs provided the cDNA or gDNA that served as material.

V lost 3 bases and J lost 4; bases outside the gene matches: 11. Germline CDR1 and CDR2: MNHEY and SMNVEV (reference sequence). The CDR3 loop spans 17 amino acids. The authors' processing: From reference gene primer amplification, estimates of nucleated cell counts were derived. Here immunoSEQ multiplex PCR was the method, and the copy in TCRdb shows in-frame clones only, minus some. The D gene and trimming were derived from the DNA, and the V and J assignments and clone size from that table. The sample holds a few hundred thousand clones, 85% to 90% seen once. The rearrangement joins TRBV27 to TRBJ2-7, with TRBD2 identical over 11 bases. The clonotype was recovered from a man aged 30 to 45 with acute or convalescent COVID-19. Sequencing was performed on peripheral blood. The DNA of the CDR3 is TGTGCCAGCAGTTTCGCCCCTCCGGGACTAGCGGAGTACGAGCAGTACTTC. It translates to CASSFAPPGLAEYEQYF.